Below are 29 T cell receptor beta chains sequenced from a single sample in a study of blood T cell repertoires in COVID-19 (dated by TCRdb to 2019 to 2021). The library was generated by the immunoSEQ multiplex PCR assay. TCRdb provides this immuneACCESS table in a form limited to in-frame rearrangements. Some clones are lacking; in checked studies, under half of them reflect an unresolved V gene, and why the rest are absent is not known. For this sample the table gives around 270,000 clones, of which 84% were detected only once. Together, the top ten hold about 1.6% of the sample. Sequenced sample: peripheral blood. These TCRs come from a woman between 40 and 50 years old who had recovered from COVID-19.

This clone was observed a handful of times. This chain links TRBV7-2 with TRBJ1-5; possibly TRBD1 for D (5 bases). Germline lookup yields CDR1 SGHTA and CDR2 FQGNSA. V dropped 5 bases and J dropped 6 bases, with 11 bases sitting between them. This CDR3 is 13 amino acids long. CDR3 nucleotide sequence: TGTGCCAGCAGCCCGGGACTTTCTCAGCCCCAGCATTTT. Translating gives CASSPGLSQPQHF.

DNA for the CDR3: TGTGCCAGCAGTTTCGGGGGCGGGGGTATTAACTATGGCTACACCTTC. Its translation is CASSFGGGGINYGYTF. This rearrangement joins TRBV27 to TRBJ1-2; TRBD1 is a possible D gene (6 bases). The CDR3 sequence is 16 residues long. Germline V gene lookup returns CDR1 MNHEY and CDR2 SMNVEV (reference sequence). Trimming removed 3 bases at V and 1 base at J, with 15 bases between.

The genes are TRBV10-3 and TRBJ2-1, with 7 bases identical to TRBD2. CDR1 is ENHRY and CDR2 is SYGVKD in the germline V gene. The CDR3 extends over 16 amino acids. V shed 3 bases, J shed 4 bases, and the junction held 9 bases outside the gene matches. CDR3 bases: TGTGCCATCAGTGAAAGGACTAGGGCCCCTTACAATGAGCAGTTCTTC. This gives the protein CAISERTRAPYNEQFF.

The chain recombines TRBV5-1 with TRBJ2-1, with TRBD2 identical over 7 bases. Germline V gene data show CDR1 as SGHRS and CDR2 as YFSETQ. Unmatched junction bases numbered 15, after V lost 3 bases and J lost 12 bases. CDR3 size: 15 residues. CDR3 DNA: TGCGCCAGCAGCTCGCGGGGGACCTACAATGACGTGCAGTTCTTC. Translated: CASSSRGTYNDVQFF.

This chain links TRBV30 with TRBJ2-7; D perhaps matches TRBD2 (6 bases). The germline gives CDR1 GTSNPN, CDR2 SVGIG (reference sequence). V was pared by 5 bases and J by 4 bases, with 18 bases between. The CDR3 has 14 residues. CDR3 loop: CAWVVPQEGYEQYF. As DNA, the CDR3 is TGTGCCTGGGTAGTCCCCCAGGAGGGGTACGAGCAGTACTTC.

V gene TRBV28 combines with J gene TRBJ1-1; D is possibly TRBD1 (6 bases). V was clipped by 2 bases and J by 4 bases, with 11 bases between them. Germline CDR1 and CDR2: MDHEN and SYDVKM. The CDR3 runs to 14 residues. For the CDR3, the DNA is TGTGCCAGCAGTTTACAGGGGCGCGCCACTGAAGCTTTCTTT. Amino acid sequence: CASSLQGRATEAFF.

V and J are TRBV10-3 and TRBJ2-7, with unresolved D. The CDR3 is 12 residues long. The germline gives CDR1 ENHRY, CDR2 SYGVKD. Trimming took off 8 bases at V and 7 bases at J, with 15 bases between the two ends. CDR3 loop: CAIGAEWNEQYF. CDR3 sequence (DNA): TGTGCCATCGGTGCGGAGTGGAATGAGCAGTACTTC.

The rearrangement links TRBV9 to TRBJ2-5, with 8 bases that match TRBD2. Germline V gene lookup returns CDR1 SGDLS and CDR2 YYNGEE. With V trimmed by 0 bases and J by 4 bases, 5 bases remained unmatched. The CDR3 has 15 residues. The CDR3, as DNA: TGTGCCAGCAGCGTAGCGGGGGGGCCGGGAGAGACCCAGTACTTC. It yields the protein CASSVAGGPGETQYF.

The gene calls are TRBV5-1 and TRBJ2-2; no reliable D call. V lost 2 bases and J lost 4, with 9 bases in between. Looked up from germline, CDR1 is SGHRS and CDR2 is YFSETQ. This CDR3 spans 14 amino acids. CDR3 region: CASSLLPATGELFF. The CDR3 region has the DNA TGCGCCAGCAGCTTACTCCCTGCCACCGGGGAGCTGTTTTTT. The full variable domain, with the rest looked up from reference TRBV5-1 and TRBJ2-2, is KAGVTQTPRYLIKTRGQQVTLSCSPISGHRSVSWYQQTPGQGLQFLFEYFSETQRNKGNFPGRFSGRQFSNSRSEMNVSTLELGDSALYLCASSLLPATGELFFGEGSRLTVL.

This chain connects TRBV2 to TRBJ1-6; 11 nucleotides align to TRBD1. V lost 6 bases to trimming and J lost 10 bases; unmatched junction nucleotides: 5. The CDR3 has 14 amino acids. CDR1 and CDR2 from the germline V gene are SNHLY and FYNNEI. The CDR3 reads CASRMGTGGSPLHF. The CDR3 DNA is TGTGCCAGCAGGATGGGGACAGGGGGGTCACCCCTCCACTTT.

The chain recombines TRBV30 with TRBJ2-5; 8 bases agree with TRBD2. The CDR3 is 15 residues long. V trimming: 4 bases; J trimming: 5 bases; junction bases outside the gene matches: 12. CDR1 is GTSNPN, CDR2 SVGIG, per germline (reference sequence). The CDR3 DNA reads TGTGCCTGGACGGGGGGGCAAAAAGTTTGGGAGACCCAGTACTTC. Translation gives CAWTGGQKVWETQYF. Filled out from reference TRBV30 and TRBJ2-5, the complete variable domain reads SQTIHQWPATLVQPVGSPLSLECTVEGTSNPNLYWYRQAAGRGLQLLFYSVGIGQISSEVPQNLSASRPQDRQFILSSKKLLLSDSGFYLCAWTGGQKVWETQYFGPGTRLLVL.

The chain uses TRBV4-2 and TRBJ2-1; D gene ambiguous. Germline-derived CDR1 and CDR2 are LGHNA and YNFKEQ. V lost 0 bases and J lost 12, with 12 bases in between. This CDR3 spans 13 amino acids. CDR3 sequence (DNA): TGTGCCAGCAGCCAAGATGGGTTTGCGGTGCAGTTCTTC. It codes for CASSQDGFAVQFF.

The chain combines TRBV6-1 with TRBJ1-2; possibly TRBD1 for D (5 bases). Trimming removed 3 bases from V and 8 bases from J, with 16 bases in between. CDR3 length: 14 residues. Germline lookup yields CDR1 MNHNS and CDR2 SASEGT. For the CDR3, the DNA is TGTGCCAGCAGTGACCCCGACAGACTTCGAGGCTACACCTTC. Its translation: CASSDPDRLRGYTF.

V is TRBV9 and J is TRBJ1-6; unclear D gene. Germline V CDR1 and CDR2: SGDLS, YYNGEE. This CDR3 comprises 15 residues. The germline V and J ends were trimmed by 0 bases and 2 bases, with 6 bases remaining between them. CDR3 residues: CASSVDTTYNSPLHF. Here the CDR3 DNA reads TGTGCCAGCAGCGTAGACACTACCTATAATTCACCCCTCCACTTT.

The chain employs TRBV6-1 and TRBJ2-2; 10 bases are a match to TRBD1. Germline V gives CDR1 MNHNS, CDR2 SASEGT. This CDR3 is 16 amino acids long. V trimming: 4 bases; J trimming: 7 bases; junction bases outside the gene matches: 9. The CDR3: CASSGGTGAGYGELFF. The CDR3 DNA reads TGTGCCAGCAGTGGTGGGACAGGGGCAGGATACGGGGAGCTGTTTTTT.

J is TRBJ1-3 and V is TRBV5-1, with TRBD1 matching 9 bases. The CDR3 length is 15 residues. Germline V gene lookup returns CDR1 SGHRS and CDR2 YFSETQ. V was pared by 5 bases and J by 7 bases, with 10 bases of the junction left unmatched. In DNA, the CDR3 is TGCGCCAGCAGGGGGACAGGGTTCCAGGCCAACACCATATATTTT. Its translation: CASRGTGFQANTIYF.

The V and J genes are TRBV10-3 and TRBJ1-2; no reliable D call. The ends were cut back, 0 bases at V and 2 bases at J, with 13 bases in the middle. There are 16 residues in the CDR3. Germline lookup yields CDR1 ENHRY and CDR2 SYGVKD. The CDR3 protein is CAISESISPTNYGYTF. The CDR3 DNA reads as TGTGCCATCAGTGAGTCGATCTCTCCGACAAACTATGGCTACACCTTC.

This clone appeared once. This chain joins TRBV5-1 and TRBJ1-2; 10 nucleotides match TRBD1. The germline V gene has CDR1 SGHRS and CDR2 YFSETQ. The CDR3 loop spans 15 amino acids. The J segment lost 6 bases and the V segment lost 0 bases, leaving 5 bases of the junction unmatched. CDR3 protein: CASSLGDRGRDGYTF. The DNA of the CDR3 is TGCGCCAGCAGCTTGGGGGACAGGGGCCGGGATGGCTACACCTTC. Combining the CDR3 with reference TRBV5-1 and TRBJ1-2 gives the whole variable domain KAGVTQTPRYLIKTRGQQVTLSCSPISGHRSVSWYQQTPGQGLQFLFEYFSETQRNKGNFPGRFSGRQFSNSRSEMNVSTLELGDSALYLCASSLGDRGRDGYTFGSGTRLTVV.

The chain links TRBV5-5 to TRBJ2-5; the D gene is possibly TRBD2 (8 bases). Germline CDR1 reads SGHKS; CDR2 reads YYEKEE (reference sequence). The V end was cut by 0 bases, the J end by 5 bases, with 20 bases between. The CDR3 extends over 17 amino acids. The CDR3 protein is CASSLAVGRGLWETQYF. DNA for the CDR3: TGTGCCAGCAGCTTGGCCGTCGGGAGGGGGCTTTGGGAGACCCAGTACTTC.

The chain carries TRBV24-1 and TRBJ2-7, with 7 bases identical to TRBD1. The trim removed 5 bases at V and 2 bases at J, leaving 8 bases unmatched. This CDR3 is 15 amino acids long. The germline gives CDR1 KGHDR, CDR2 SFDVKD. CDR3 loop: CATSGAGGRAYEQYF. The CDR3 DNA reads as TGTGCCACCAGTGGGGCAGGGGGAAGGGCCTACGAGCAGTACTTC.

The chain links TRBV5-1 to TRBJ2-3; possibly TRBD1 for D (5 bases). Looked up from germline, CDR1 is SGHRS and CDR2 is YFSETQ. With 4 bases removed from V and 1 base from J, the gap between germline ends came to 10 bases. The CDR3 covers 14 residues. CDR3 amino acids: CASSPQGGTDTQYF. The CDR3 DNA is TGCGCCAGCAGCCCCCAGGGCGGCACAGATACGCAGTATTTT.

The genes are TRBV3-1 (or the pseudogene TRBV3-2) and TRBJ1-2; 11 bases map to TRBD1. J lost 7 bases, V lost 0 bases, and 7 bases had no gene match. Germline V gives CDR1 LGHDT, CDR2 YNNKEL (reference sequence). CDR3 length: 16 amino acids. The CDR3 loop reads CASSQDFGQGAGGYTF. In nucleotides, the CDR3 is TGTGCCAGCAGCCAAGATTTCGGACAGGGGGCAGGTGGCTACACCTTC.

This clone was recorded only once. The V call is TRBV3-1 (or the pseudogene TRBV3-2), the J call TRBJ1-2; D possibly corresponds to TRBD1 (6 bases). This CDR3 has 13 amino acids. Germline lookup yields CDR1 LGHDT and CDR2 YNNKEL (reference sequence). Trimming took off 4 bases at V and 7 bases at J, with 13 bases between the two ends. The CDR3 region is CASSPRGTGGYTF. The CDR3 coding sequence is TGTGCCAGCAGCCCGAGGGGGACGGGTGGCTACACCTTC.

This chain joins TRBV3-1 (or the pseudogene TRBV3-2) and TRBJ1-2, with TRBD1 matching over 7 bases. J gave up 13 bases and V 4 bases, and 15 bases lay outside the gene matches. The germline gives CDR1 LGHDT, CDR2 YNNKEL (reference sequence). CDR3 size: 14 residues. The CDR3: CASSRYRGPLESTF. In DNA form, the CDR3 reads TGTGCCAGCAGCCGTTACAGGGGACCTTTGGAGAGCACCTTC.

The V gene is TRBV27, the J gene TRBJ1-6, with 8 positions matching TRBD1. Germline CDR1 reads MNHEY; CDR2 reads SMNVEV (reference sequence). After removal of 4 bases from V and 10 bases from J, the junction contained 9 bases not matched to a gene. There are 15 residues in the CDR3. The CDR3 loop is CASSSADRGGSPLHF. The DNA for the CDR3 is TGTGCCAGCAGTTCTGCCGACAGGGGAGGATCACCCCTCCACTTT.

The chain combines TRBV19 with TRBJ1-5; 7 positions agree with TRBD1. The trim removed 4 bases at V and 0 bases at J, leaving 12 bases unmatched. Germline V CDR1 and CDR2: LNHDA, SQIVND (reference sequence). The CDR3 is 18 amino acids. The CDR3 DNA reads TGTGCCAGTAGTACGACAGGGAAACTACGCTATAGCAATCAGCCCCAGCATTTT. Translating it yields CASSTTGKLRYSNQPQHF.

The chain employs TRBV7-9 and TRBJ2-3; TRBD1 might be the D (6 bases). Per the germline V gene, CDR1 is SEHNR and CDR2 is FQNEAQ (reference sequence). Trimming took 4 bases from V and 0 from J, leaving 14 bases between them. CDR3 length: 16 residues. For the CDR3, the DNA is TGTGCCAGCAGCTCCAATAAGGACAGTAGCACAGATACGCAGTATTTT. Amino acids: CASSSNKDSSTDTQYF.

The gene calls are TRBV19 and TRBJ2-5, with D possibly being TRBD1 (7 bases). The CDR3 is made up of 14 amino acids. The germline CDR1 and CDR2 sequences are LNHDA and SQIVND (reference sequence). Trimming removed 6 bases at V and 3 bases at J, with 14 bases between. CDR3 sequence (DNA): TGTGCCAGTAGGCGGGACAGATCAGAAGAGACCCAGTACTTC. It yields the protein CASRRDRSEETQYF. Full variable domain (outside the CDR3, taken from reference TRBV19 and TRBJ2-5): DGGITQSPKYLFRKEGQNVTLSCEQNLNHDAMYWYRQDPGQGLRLIYYSQIVNDFQKGDIAEGYSVSREKKESFPLTVTSAQKNPTAFYLCASRRDRSEETQYFGPGTRLLVL.

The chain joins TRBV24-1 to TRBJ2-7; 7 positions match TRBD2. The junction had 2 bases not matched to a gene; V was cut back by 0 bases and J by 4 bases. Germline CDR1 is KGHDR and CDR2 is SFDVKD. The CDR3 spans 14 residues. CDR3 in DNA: TGTGCCACCAGTGATTTGCGTAGCGGGTACGAGCAGTACTTC. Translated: CATSDLRSGYEQYF.